These 20 T cell receptor beta chains were sequenced from one sample in a study of vaccination and CD4 T cells after COVID-19. Indicated treatment: approximately 10-day PBMC culture with coronavirus spike peptide pools or control peptides (ViraFEST assay). Researchers used the Oncomine TCR Beta short-read assay to sequence DNA from cultured CD4+ T cells. Each CDR3 protein gets one entry after TCRdb re-called the PCR reads with MiXCR. The table has fewer than 20,000 distinct CDR3 sequences, approximately 68% seen once; the top ten hold over 15%. These receptors have no identified antigens. Sequenced: CD4+ T cells from blood, cultured in vitro. Source of these receptors: a human donor who had recovered from COVID-19.

This chain uses TRBV20-1 with TRBJ1-5; TRBD1 matches at 9 bases. The V gene end was trimmed by 5 bases and the J gene end by 6 bases; junction bases not matched to a gene: 8. From germline, CDR1 is DFQATT and CDR2 SNEGSKA (reference sequence). The CDR3 runs 14 residues. CDR3 DNA: TGCAGTGCTCTCCAGGGACAGGGAGGTCAGCCCCAGCATTTT. It codes for CSALQGQGGQPQHF.

This chain uses TRBV20-1 with TRBJ2-1; 12 bases fit TRBD2. Germline V gives CDR1 DFQATT, CDR2 SNEGSKA (reference sequence). J lost 3 bases, V lost 4 bases, and 16 bases had no gene match. This CDR3 has 19 amino acids. In nucleotides, the CDR3 is TGCAGTGCTACCGAGGGTGCACTAGCGGGAGGCCGGGGCTACAATGAGCAGTTCTTC. This sequence encodes CSATEGALAGGRGYNEQFF.

V usage is TRBV20-1 and J usage is TRBJ2-5, with TRBD1 matching over 7 bases. Germline loops: CDR1 DFQATT, CDR2 SNEGSKA (reference sequence). The length of the CDR3 is 13 residues. Unmatched junction bases numbered 3, after V lost 2 bases and J lost 3 bases. Written as DNA, the CDR3 is TGCAGTGCTAGATCGGGACAGAAAGAGACCCAGTACTTC. Amino acid sequence: CSARSGQKETQYF.

V gene TRBV30 combines with J gene TRBJ1-6, with D possibly being TRBD1 (5 bases). From germline, CDR1 is GTSNPN and CDR2 SVGIG (reference sequence). The CDR3 is made up of 13 amino acids. With 0 bases removed from V and 14 bases from J, the gap between germline ends came to 14 bases. The CDR3 is CAWSVPGPSALHF. CDR3 sequence (DNA): TGTGCCTGGAGTGTCCCAGGGCCATCGGCCCTCCACTTT.

The V call is TRBV24-1, the J call TRBJ1-1; D perhaps matches TRBD1 (5 bases). Between the trimmed V and J ends, which lost 7 bases and 1 base, there was a span of 15 bases. The CDR3 length is 15 residues. Germline assignment: CDR1 KGHDR and CDR2 SFDVKD. The CDR3 DNA sequence: TGTGCCACCAGACCCGGGGCCATGGGGAACACTGAAGCTTTCTTT. It codes for CATRPGAMGNTEAFF.

V usage is TRBV27 and J usage is TRBJ1-1; D perhaps matches TRBD1 (6 bases). This CDR3 is 16 amino acids long. Germline CDR1 and CDR2: MNHEY and SMNVEV (reference sequence). Trimming stripped 5 bases from V and 5 bases from J, with 21 bases between. The CDR3 sequence: CASSPSPVGGRTEAFF. In DNA form, the CDR3 reads TGTGCCAGCAGTCCCTCTCCCGTTGGGGGCAGGACTGAAGCTTTCTTT.

This chain connects TRBV20-1 to TRBJ1-6; D remains unclear. CDR3 length: 15 amino acids. The germline CDR1 and CDR2 sequences are DFQATT and SNEGSKA (reference sequence). Trimming took off 1 base at V and 3 bases at J, with 10 bases between the two ends. Here the CDR3 reads CSARAELLYNSPLHF. The CDR3 DNA is TGCAGTGCTAGAGCTGAACTGCTCTATAATTCACCCCTCCACTTT.

The chain has TRBV4-1 and TRBJ2-3; no reliable D call. CDR1 MGHRA and CDR2 YSYEKL come from the germline V gene. The CDR3 runs 19 residues. Deletions cut 0 bases from V and 2 bases from J, with 21 bases between. For the CDR3, the DNA is TGCGCCAGCAGCCAAGATCTCCCACACCGTGGCCTACTCACAGATACGCAGTATTTT. It codes for CASSQDLPHRGLLTDTQYF.

J is TRBJ2-2 and V is TRBV7-8; D is unclear. The germline V and J ends were trimmed by 5 bases and 4 bases, with 17 bases remaining between them. CDR1 is SGHVS and CDR2 is FQNEAQ in the germline V gene. The CDR3 loop spans 16 amino acids. The CDR3 DNA follows: TGTGCCAGCAGCAAAGTGTCCCAGCAGGCCACCGGGGAGCTGTTTTTT. Translation gives CASSKVSQQATGELFF.

The CDR3 bases are TGTGCCAGTCAAAAACAGGGTAGGCAGCCCCAGCATTTT. This gives the protein CASQKQGRQPQHF. The chain couples TRBV19 to TRBJ1-5, with a possible D match to TRBD1 (6 bases). V was pared by 8 bases and J by 7 bases, with 15 bases between. This CDR3 comprises 13 residues. Germline assignment: CDR1 LNHDA and CDR2 SQIVND (reference sequence). Full variable domain (outside the CDR3, taken from reference TRBV19 and TRBJ1-5): DGGITQSPKYLFRKEGQNVTLSCEQNLNHDAMYWYRQDPGQGLRLIYYSQIVNDFQKGDIAEGYSVSREKKESFPLTVTSAQKNPTAFYLCASQKQGRQPQHFGDGTRLSIL.

The V call is TRBV20-1, the J call TRBJ1-5; tentatively, D is TRBD1 (5 bases). V shed 3 bases and J shed 0 bases, with 6 bases lying between them. Germline V gene data show CDR1 as DFQATT and CDR2 as SNEGSKA (reference sequence). This CDR3 comprises 13 residues. CDR3 in amino acids: CSASDSSNQPQHF. In DNA, the CDR3 is TGCAGTGCTAGCGACAGTAGCAATCAGCCCCAGCATTTT.

This sequence joins TRBV6-1 and TRBJ2-5; TRBD2 matches at 11 bases. The germline V gene has CDR1 MNHNS and CDR2 SASEGT. This CDR3 is built from 17 residues. V lost 7 bases and J lost 4; bases outside the gene matches: 14. The CDR3 DNA is TGTGCCAGCAAGGGGTTGGGGTTAGCGGGAGGGAGAGAGACCCAGTACTTC. Residues: CASKGLGLAGGRETQYF.

The J gene is TRBJ2-5, the V gene TRBV7-2; perhaps TRBD2 as D (5 bases). Germline CDR1 reads SGHTA; CDR2 reads FQGNSA. The ends were cut back, 5 bases at V and 7 bases at J, with 23 bases in the middle. The length of the CDR3 is 16 residues. Here the CDR3 DNA reads TGTGCCAGCAGCGGGCAAGGGTCCGCCGGGGTTGGGACCCAGTACTTC. It is translated as CASSGQGSAGVGTQYF.

This chain uses TRBV20-1 with TRBJ2-7; TRBD1 agrees at 9 bases. V shed 0 bases and J 2 bases; nucleotides not matched to a gene: 5. From germline, CDR1 is DFQATT and CDR2 SNEGSKA (reference sequence). The CDR3 extends over 15 amino acids. CDR3 in DNA: TGCAGTGCTAGAGATGAAGGACAGGGGACCTACGAGCAGTACTTC. Translation: CSARDEGQGTYEQYF.

This chain joins TRBV6-5 and TRBJ1-6; no definite D call. V gave up 1 base and J gave up 5 bases, with 6 bases separating them. This CDR3 region has 14 residues. Germline CDR1 reads MNHEY; CDR2 reads SVGAGI. The CDR3 loop is CASSYWVNNSPLHF. The CDR3 DNA follows: TGTGCCAGCAGTTACTGGGTCAATAATTCACCCCTCCACTTT.

The chain links TRBV7-2 to TRBJ1-2, with D possibly TRBD1 on 6 matching bases. The CDR3 is made up of 14 amino acids. The germline V gene has CDR1 SGHTA and CDR2 FQGNSA. V was trimmed by 4 bases and J by 8 bases, leaving 17 bases between them. In DNA form, the CDR3 reads TGTGCCAGCAGCTCACAGGGAGGATTGGCGGGCTACACCTTC. Translation: CASSSQGGLAGYTF.

V gene TRBV27 combines with J gene TRBJ1-6; possibly TRBD1 for D (6 bases). Germline CDR1 MNHEY, CDR2 SMNVEV (reference sequence). The CDR3 sequence is 13 residues long. V lost 6 bases to trimming and J lost 11 bases, with 14 bases between them. The CDR3 region has the DNA TGTGCCAGCAGCCAGGGAAGGGGGACACCCCTCCACTTT. Amino acid sequence: CASSQGRGTPLHF.

The genes are TRBV7-9 and TRBJ2-2; the D is unclear. Germline V gene sequence: CDR1 SEHNR, CDR2 FQNEAQ (reference sequence). Trimming removed 3 bases at V and 0 bases at J, with 5 bases between. The CDR3 runs to 14 residues. This CDR3 reads CASSFDTNTGELFF. As DNA, the CDR3 is TGTGCCAGCAGCTTTGACACGAACACCGGGGAGCTGTTTTTT.

The chain combines TRBV7-6 with TRBJ2-7; D is possibly TRBD1 (5 bases). Germline V gene data show CDR1 as SGHVS and CDR2 as FNYEAQ. This CDR3 spans 12 amino acids. With 5 bases removed from V and 2 bases from J, the gap between germline ends came to 7 bases. CDR3 bases: TGTGCCAGCAGCGCAGGGACCTACGAGCAGTACTTC. Translated: CASSAGTYEQYF. The entire variable domain, with the rest obtained from reference TRBV7-6 and TRBJ2-7, is as follows: GAGVSQSPRYKVTKRGQDVALRCDPISGHVSLYWYRQALGQGPEFLTYFNYEAQQDKSGLPNDRFSAERPEGSISTLTIQRTEQRDSAMYRCASSAGTYEQYFGPGTRLTVT.

V is TRBV6-2 or TRBV6-3 and J is TRBJ2-1; TRBD2 agrees at 10 bases. Germline assignment: CDR1 MNHEY and CDR2 SVGEGT. The ends lost 5 bases at V and 6 bases at J; junction bases unmatched: 7. This CDR3 contains 15 residues. In DNA form, the CDR3 reads TGTGCCAGCAGTCCCCACCTAGCGGGAGCCAATGAGCAGTTCTTC. It encodes CASSPHLAGANEQFF.